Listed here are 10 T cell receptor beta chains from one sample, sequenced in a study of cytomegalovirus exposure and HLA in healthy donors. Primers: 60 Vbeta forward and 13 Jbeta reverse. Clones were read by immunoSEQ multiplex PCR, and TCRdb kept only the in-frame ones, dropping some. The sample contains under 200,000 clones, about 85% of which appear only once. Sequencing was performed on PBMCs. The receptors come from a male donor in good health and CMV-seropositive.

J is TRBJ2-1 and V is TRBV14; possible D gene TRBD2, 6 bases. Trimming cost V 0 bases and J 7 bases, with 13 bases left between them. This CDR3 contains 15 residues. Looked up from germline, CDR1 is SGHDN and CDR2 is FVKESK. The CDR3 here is CASSQDRGTGNEQFF. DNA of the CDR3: TGTGCCAGCAGCCAAGATCGGGGGACTGGAAATGAGCAGTTCTTC.

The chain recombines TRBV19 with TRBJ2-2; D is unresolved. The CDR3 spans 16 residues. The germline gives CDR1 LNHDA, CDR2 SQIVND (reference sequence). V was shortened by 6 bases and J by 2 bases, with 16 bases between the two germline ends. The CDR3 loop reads CASSPIPPTNTGELFF. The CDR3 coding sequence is TGTGCCAGTAGCCCAATTCCTCCGACTAACACCGGGGAGCTGTTTTTT. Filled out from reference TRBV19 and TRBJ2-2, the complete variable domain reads DGGITQSPKYLFRKEGQNVTLSCEQNLNHDAMYWYRQDPGQGLRLIYYSQIVNDFQKGDIAEGYSVSREKKESFPLTVTSAQKNPTAFYLCASSPIPPTNTGELFFGEGSRLTVL.

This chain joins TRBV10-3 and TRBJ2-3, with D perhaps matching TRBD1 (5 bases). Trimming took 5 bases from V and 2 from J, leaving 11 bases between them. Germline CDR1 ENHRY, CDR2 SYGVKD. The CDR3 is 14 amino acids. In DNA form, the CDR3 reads TGTGCCATCAGTAGAGACAGTCACACAGATACGCAGTATTTT. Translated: CAISRDSHTDTQYF.

The DNA for the CDR3 is TGTGCCAGCAGTGCGGTCGATATGAACACTGAAGCTTTCTTT. It codes for CASSAVDMNTEAFF. The chain is built from TRBV2 and TRBJ1-1; D remains unclear. The CDR3 loop spans 14 amino acids. Looked up from germline, CDR1 is SNHLY and CDR2 is FYNNEI. V was pared by 4 bases and J by 0 bases, with 9 bases between.

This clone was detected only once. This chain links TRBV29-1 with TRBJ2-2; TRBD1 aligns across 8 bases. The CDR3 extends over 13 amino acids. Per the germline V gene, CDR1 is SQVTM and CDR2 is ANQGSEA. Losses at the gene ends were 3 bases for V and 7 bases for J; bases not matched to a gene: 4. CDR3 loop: CSVDVTGDGELFF. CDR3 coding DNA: TGCAGCGTTGATGTGACAGGGGACGGGGAGCTGTTTTTT.

This CDR3 is CASSQETRPYEQYF. The CDR3 coding sequence is TGTGCCAGCAGCCAAGAGACTAGGCCCTACGAGCAGTACTTC. This chain links TRBV7-9 with TRBJ2-7; D is perhaps TRBD2 (6 bases). CDR3 length: 14 residues. V gave up 5 bases and J gave up 2 bases, with 13 bases separating them. Germline-derived CDR1 and CDR2 are SEHNR and FQNEAQ (reference sequence).

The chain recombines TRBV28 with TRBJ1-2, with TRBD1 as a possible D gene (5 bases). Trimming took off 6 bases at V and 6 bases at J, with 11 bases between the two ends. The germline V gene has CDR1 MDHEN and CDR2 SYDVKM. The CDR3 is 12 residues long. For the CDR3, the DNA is TGTGCCAGCAGCCTTAGCAGGGATGGCTACACCTTC. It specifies CASSLSRDGYTF.

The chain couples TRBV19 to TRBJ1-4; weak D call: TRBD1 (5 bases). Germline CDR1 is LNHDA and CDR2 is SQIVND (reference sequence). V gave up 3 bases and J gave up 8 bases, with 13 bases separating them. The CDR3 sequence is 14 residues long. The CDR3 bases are TGTGCCAGTAGTATTAATAGGGGCGACGAAAAACTGTTTTTT. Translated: CASSINRGDEKLFF.

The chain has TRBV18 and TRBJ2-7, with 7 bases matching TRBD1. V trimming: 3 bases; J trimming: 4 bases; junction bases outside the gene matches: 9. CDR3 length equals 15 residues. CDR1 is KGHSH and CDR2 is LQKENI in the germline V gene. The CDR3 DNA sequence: TGTGCCAGCTCACCCTCCGGGACAGCTACGTACGAGCAGTACTTC. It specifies CASSPSGTATYEQYF.

For the CDR3, the DNA is TGTGCCTGGAGTGTCACAGGGGGTGAGCAGTACTTC. Translated, it gives CAWSVTGGEQYF. The V gene is TRBV30, the J gene TRBJ2-7; TRBD1 aligns across 8 bases. From germline, CDR1 is GTSNPN and CDR2 SVGIG (reference sequence). The CDR3 is made up of 12 amino acids. V shed 0 bases and J 7 bases; nucleotides not matched to a gene: 2.